Listed here are 27 T cell receptor beta chains from one sample, sequenced in a study of T cells expressing NK-cell markers. TCRdb reprocessed the 5' RACE reads and reports one entry per CDR3 protein, with no DNA. In all, the sample yields a few hundred thousand distinct CDR3 sequences. The material sequenced was blood T cells: a sorted CD56 or NKG2C T cell subset, CD4+ or CD8+ T cells, or bulk PBMC T cells (not recorded which). The receptor set was obtained from a woman in her fifties or sixties in good health.

The V gene is TRBV3-1, the J gene TRBJ2-7. Germline loops: CDR1 LGHDT, CDR2 YNNKEL (reference sequence). The CDR3 runs 12 residues. CDR3 sequence: CASSQTNYEQYF.

The chain uses TRBV5-1 and TRBJ1-1. The CDR3 length is 14 residues. The germline CDR1 and CDR2 sequences are SGHRS and YFSETQ. The CDR3 here is CASTLGHQNTEAFF.

The chain recombines TRBV20-1 with TRBJ2-1; TCRdb selects TRBD2, and the lack of DNA leaves this call unchecked. The CDR3 runs to 16 residues. Germline CDR1 reads DFQATT; CDR2 reads SNEGSKA (reference sequence). CDR3 sequence reads: CSARDTTVMSGTYLFF.

This chain uses TRBV14 with TRBJ2-3. Per the germline V gene, CDR1 is SGHDN and CDR2 is FVKESK. The CDR3 is 12 residues long. This chain's CDR3 is CASSQRTYAQYF.

The rearrangement joins TRBV10-3 to TRBJ2-3; the TCRdb D gene call, TRBD1, has no DNA to confirm it. The CDR3 is made up of 16 amino acids. Germline CDR1 and CDR2: ENHRY and SYGVKD. CDR3 residues: CAISEGRLASTDTQYF.

The chain joins TRBV12-5 to TRBJ2-1; the TCRdb D gene call, TRBD1, has no DNA to confirm it. The CDR3 contains 14 residues. CDR1 is LGHNT, CDR2 FRNRAP, per germline. The chain's CDR3 is CASGLRDGYNEQFF.

The chain combines TRBV10-2 with TRBJ2-5; TCRdb proposes TRBD1, but this gene call is untestable without DNA. Looked up from germline, CDR1 is WSHSY and CDR2 is SAAADI. The CDR3 has 13 amino acids. This chain's CDR3 is CASSGAPRQTQYF.

This chain links TRBV20-1 with TRBJ1-5. There are 13 residues in the CDR3. Germline V CDR1 and CDR2: DFQATT, SNEGSKA (reference sequence). CDR3 sequence reads: CSASRAGLGTQHF.

The chain is built from TRBV27 and TRBJ1-6; TCRdb returns TRBD1, unconfirmable since there is no DNA. Germline V gene sequence: CDR1 MNHEY, CDR2 SMNVEV (reference sequence). The CDR3 loop spans 11 amino acids. This chain's CDR3 is CASSKGVALHF.

This sequence joins TRBV4-1 and TRBJ2-3. There are 15 residues in the CDR3. Per germline, CDR1 MGHRA and CDR2 YSYEKL. This CDR3 is CASSHNIVMADTQYF.

V gene TRBV28 combines with J gene TRBJ1-2; the D call from TCRdb, TRBD1, cannot be confirmed without DNA. Germline CDR1 is MDHEN and CDR2 is SYDVKM. CDR3 length equals 14 residues. This chain's CDR3 is CASSLRTVDYGYTF.

The CDR3: CAWSFNQNTEAFF. V usage is TRBV30 and J usage is TRBJ1-1. Germline V gene sequence: CDR1 GTSNPN, CDR2 SVGIG (reference sequence). The CDR3 contains 13 residues.

This sequence joins TRBV15 and TRBJ2-7; without DNA, the TCRdb call of TRBD2 cannot be checked. The length of the CDR3 is 17 residues. Germline-derived CDR1 and CDR2 are LNHNV and YYDKDF (reference sequence). This CDR3 is CATSRVSGTSGSYEQYF.

The chain couples TRBV10-1 to TRBJ1-3; TCRdb picks TRBD1, but there is no DNA to check that call. Germline V lookup: CDR1 WNHNN, CDR2 SYGVQD (reference sequence). The CDR3 length is 16 residues. This CDR3 is CASSAGLYRSFATIYF.

This chain links TRBV10-3 with TRBJ1-5. Germline values: CDR1 ENHRY, CDR2 SYGVKD. The CDR3 is made up of 13 amino acids. The CDR3 sequence: CAISEVVIQPQHF.

The chain has TRBV7-9 and TRBJ1-1. CDR1 SEHNR and CDR2 FQNEAQ come from the germline V gene (reference sequence). The CDR3 extends over 15 amino acids. This CDR3 is CASSLSGRLNTEAFF.

This chain links TRBV2 with TRBJ1-5; TCRdb's assignment of TRBD1 cannot be checked, as there is no DNA. CDR1 and CDR2 from the germline V gene are SNHLY and FYNNEI. This CDR3 is built from 14 residues. The CDR3 reads CASNSLGGGQPQHF.

This rearrangement joins TRBV20-1 to TRBJ2-5; TCRdb selects TRBD1, and the lack of DNA leaves this call unchecked. Germline lookup yields CDR1 DFQATT and CDR2 SNEGSKA (reference sequence). CDR3 length: 13 residues. CDR3 in amino acids: CSASGQGIETQYF.

The CDR3 here is CASSSQLADTQYF. This chain uses TRBV5-1 with TRBJ2-3. The germline CDR1 and CDR2 sequences are SGHRS and YFSETQ. The CDR3 loop spans 13 amino acids.

Considering frequency, this clonotype is medium-sized (0.01 to 0.1%). The rearrangement uses TRBV3-1 and TRBJ1-4. CDR3 size: 12 residues. Per the germline V gene, CDR1 is LGHDT and CDR2 is YNNKEL (reference sequence). CDR3: CASSPSAEKLFF.

The chain uses TRBV29-1 and TRBJ1-1; the TCRdb D gene call, TRBD1, has no DNA to confirm it. Germline V gene lookup returns CDR1 SQVTM and CDR2 ANQGSEA. The CDR3 contains 13 residues. The chain's CDR3 is CSVRDDRGSGAFF.

The rearrangement links TRBV5-1 to TRBJ1-4; TCRdb picks TRBD1, but there is no DNA to check that call. CDR1 SGHRS and CDR2 YFSETQ come from the germline V gene. This CDR3 comprises 15 residues. CDR3 in amino acids: CASSQKDRTNEKLFF.

The V gene is TRBV28, the J gene TRBJ2-1. CDR1 MDHEN and CDR2 SYDVKM come from the germline V gene. The length of the CDR3 is 13 residues. The CDR3 sequence is CASSFDTNNEQFF.

The rearrangement uses TRBV7-8 and TRBJ2-3. Germline CDR1 is SGHVS and CDR2 is FQNEAQ. The CDR3 contains 15 residues. CDR3 sequence reads: CASSSSTQKADTQYF.

This chain links TRBV20-1 with TRBJ1-1. The germline gives CDR1 DFQATT, CDR2 SNEGSKA (reference sequence). The CDR3 sequence is 14 residues long. The CDR3 loop is CSASRGWGNTEAFF.

V is TRBV7-8 and J is TRBJ2-3; the D call from TCRdb, TRBD1, cannot be confirmed without DNA. The germline V gene encodes CDR1 SGHVS and CDR2 FQNEAQ. The CDR3 has 16 amino acids. This CDR3 is CASSLVLQGQGDTQYF.

This chain joins TRBV11-2 and TRBJ2-1. The CDR3 length is 13 residues. Germline V gene sequence: CDR1 SGHAT, CDR2 FQNNGV. CDR3 in amino acids: CASSLDPIGEQFF.